The 10 T cell receptor beta chains below were found in one sample sequenced in a study of metastatic and nonmetastatic thyroid tumors. Using MiXCR, TCRdb reanalyzed the PCR reads. Seen here are roughly 40,000 clones, approximately 16% observed once, and the top ten hold around 4%. Ahead of thyroid surgery, no patient had received treatment of any kind. Sequencing was performed on blood. These receptors all come from a female donor with papillary thyroid cancer or a benign thyroid nodule (not recorded which). Some clones in this sample may be carry-over from other donors' samples.

This chain connects TRBV12-3 or TRBV12-4 to TRBJ1-1; D possibly corresponds to TRBD1 (6 bases). Trimming took off 6 bases at V and 4 bases at J, with 12 bases between the two ends. CDR3 size: 13 residues. CDR3 in amino acids: CASSRTVFTEAFF. In nucleotides, the CDR3 is TGTGCCAGCAGCCGGACAGTTTTCACTGAAGCTTTCTTT.

This chain joins TRBV6-5 and TRBJ2-6; 7 bases fit TRBD2. Germline CDR1 is MNHEY and CDR2 is SVGAGI. V lost 2 bases, J lost 2 bases, and 0 bases stayed unmatched. The CDR3 spans 15 residues. CDR3 sequence (DNA): TGTGCCAGCAGTTACCGGGGGGCTGGGGCCAACGTCCTGACTTTC. Amino acids: CASSYRGAGANVLTF.

This clone was seen more than once but under ten times. A read error may explain this, as a much larger clone is one base away. Other DNA sequences in the sample encode the same CDR3. The genes are TRBV7-9 and TRBJ2-1, with D unclear. Deletions cut 5 bases from V and 7 bases from J, with 6 bases between. The CDR3 is 11 residues long. CDR1 is SEHNR and CDR2 is FQNEAQ in the germline V gene (reference sequence). This CDR3 is CASSLANEQFF. CDR3 sequence (DNA): TGTGCCAGCAGCCTCGCTAATGAGCAGTTCTTC.

In its sample, this clone was seen many times. This chain joins TRBV6-1 and TRBJ2-2; D ambiguous. V lost 2 bases to trimming and J lost 4 bases, with 5 bases between them. The CDR3 contains 13 residues. Germline assignment: CDR1 MNHNS and CDR2 SASEGT. Here the CDR3 reads CASSEFGTGELFF. In DNA form, the CDR3 reads TGTGCCAGCAGTGAATTTGGCACCGGGGAGCTGTTTTTT.

This clone came up many times. The rearrangement joins TRBV20-1 to TRBJ1-5; D gene uncertain. From germline, CDR1 is DFQATT and CDR2 SNEGSKA (reference sequence). This CDR3 spans 13 amino acids. V was cut by 0 bases and J by 4 bases, with 7 bases left in between. The CDR3 DNA is TGCAGTGCTAGAGATCCGGGGAATCAGCCCCAGCATTTT. Translated: CSARDPGNQPQHF.

The J gene is TRBJ1-6, the V gene TRBV5-6, with a tentative D call TRBD1 (5 bases). Germline assignment: CDR1 SGHDT and CDR2 YYEEEE. The CDR3 covers 16 residues. V shed 7 bases and J shed 5 bases, with 19 bases lying between them. In DNA form, the CDR3 reads TGTGCCAGCCCCTTTTCTCCGGGGCCCAATAATTCACCCCTCCACTTT. It codes for CASPFSPGPNNSPLHF.

This chain joins TRBV28 and TRBJ2-2, with TRBD1 matching over 7 bases. The CDR3 runs to 14 residues. Germline V gene lookup returns CDR1 MDHEN and CDR2 SYDVKM. The trim removed 5 bases at V and 16 bases at J, leaving 16 bases unmatched. The CDR3 DNA reads TGTGCCAGCAGTCAAGCCGGAAACACAGGGGAGACGTTTTTT. Protein product: CASSQAGNTGETFF.

This clone has at least ten counts. This chain uses TRBV28 with TRBJ1-5, with 9 bases lining up with TRBD1. Germline values: CDR1 MDHEN, CDR2 SYDVKM. The CDR3 spans 15 residues. V gave up 6 bases and J gave up 7 bases; unmatched junction bases: 10. Here the CDR3 reads CASSAGGQGGQPQHF. The CDR3 bases are TGTGCCAGCAGCGCGGGGGGACAGGGAGGACAGCCCCAGCATTTT.

This clone has ten or more counts. The chain carries TRBV4-1 and TRBJ1-6, with D possibly TRBD1 on 5 matching bases. The CDR3 has 17 amino acids. V lost 0 bases and J lost 0, with 9 bases in between. Germline CDR1 reads MGHRA; CDR2 reads YSYEKL. The CDR3 sequence: CASSQDPGGSYNSPLHF. CDR3 in DNA: TGCGCCAGCAGCCAAGATCCGGGGGGCTCCTATAATTCACCCCTCCACTTT.

This clone was counted many times. V usage is TRBV18 and J usage is TRBJ1-5; 9 bases match TRBD1. Looked up from germline, CDR1 is KGHSH and CDR2 is LQKENI. V shed 2 bases, J shed 3 bases, and the junction held 2 bases outside the gene matches. The CDR3 has 15 amino acids. CDR3 bases: TGTGCCAGCTCACCAGGGACAGGGAACAATCAGCCCCAGCATTTT. The encoded protein is CASSPGTGNNQPQHF.